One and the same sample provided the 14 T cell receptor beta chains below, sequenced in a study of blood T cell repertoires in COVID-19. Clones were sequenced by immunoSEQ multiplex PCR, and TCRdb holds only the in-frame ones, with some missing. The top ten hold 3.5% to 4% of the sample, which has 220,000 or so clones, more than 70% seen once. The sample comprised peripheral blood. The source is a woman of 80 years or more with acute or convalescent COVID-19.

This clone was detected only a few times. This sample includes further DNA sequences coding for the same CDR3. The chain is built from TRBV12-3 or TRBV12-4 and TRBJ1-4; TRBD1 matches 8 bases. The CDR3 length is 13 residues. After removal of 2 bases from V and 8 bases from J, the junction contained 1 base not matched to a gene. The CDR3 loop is CASSLTGGEKLFF. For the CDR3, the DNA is TGTGCCAGCAGTTTAACAGGGGGGGAAAAACTGTTTTTT.

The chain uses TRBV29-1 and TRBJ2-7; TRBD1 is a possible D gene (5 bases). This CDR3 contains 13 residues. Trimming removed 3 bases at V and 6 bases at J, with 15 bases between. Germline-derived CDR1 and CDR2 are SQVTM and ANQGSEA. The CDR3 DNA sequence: TGCAGCGTTGAGGGGCAGGGCCCCACCGAGCAGTACTTC. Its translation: CSVEGQGPTEQYF.

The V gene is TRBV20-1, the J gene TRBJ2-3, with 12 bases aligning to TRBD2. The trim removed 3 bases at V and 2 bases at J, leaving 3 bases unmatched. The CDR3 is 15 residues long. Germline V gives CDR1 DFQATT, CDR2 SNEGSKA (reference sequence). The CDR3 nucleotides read TGCAGTGCTAGTCTAGCGGGGGGGTACACAGATACGCAGTATTTT. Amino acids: CSASLAGGYTDTQYF.

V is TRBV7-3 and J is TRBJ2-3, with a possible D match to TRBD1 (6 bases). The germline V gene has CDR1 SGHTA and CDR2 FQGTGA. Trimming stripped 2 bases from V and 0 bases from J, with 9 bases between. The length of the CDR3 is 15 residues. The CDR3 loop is CASSLAGQSTDTQYF. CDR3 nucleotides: TGTGCCAGCAGCTTAGCTGGACAGAGCACAGATACGCAGTATTTT.

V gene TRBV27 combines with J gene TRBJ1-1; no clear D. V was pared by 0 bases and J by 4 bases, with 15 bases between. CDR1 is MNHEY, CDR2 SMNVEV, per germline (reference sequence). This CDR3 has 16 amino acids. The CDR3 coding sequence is TGTGCCAGCAGTTTATCGAGACTATCGGTGGGCACTGAAGCTTTCTTT. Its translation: CASSLSRLSVGTEAFF.

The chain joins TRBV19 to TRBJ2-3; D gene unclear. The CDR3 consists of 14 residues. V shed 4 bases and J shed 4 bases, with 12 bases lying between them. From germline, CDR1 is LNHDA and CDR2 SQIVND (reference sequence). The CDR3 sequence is CASSTNQVPDTQYF. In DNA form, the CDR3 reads TGTGCCAGTAGTACCAATCAGGTTCCAGATACGCAGTATTTT.

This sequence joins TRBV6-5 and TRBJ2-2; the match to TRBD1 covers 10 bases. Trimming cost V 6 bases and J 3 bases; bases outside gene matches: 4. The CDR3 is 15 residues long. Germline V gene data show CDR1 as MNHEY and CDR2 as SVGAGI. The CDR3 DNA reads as TGTGCCAGCAGAAGCGGGACAGGGGACACCGGGGAGCTGTTTTTT. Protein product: CASRSGTGDTGELFF.

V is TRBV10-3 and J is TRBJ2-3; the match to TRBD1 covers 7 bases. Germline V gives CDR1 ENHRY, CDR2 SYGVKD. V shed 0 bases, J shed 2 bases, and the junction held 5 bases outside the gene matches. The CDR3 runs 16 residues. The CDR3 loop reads CAISESNRGNTDTQYF. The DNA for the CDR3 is TGTGCCATCAGTGAGTCGAACAGGGGCAACACAGATACGCAGTATTTT.

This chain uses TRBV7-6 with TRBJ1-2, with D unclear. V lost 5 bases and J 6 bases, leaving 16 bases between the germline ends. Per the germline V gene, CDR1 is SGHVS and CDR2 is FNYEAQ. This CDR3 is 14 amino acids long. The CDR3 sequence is CASSPRDGRDGYTF. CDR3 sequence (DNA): TGTGCCAGCAGCCCCCGCGACGGGAGAGATGGCTACACCTTC.

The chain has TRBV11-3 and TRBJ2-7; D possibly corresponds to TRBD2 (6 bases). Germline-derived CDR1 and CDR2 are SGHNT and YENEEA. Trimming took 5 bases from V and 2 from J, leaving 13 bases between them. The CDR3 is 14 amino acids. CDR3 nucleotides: TGTGCCAGCAGCACCGGGACTCCCCCCTACGAGCAGTACTTC. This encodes CASSTGTPPYEQYF.

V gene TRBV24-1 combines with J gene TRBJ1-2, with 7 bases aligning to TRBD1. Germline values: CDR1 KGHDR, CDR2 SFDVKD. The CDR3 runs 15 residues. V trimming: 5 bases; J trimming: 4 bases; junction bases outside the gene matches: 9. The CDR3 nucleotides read TGTGCCACCAGTGGTGAGGTGACAGGGAGCTATGGCTACACCTTC. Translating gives CATSGEVTGSYGYTF.

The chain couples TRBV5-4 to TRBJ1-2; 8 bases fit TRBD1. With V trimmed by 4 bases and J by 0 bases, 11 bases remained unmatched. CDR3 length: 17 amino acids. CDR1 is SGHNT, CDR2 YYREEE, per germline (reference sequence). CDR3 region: CASSPGQGEDSNYGYTF. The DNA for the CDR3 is TGTGCCAGCAGCCCCGGACAGGGTGAGGATTCTAACTATGGCTACACCTTC.

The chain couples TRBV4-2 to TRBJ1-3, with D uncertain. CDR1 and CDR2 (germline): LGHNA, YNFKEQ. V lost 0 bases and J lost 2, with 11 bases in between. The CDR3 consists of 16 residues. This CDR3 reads CASSQDPHATGNTIYF. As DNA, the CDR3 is TGTGCCAGCAGCCAAGACCCGCATGCTACTGGAAACACCATATATTTT.

The CDR3 sequence: CASSLDTSPLHF. CDR3 in DNA: TGCGCCAGCAGCCTAGATACCTCACCCCTCCACTTT. This chain connects TRBV5-1 to TRBJ1-6; D is unclear. The germline V gene encodes CDR1 SGHRS and CDR2 YFSETQ. The ends were cut back, 4 bases at V and 10 bases at J, with 9 bases in the middle. The CDR3 covers 12 residues.